A selection of T cell receptor beta chains follows, all from one sample in a study of blood T cell repertoires in COVID-19. The table came from immunoSEQ multiplex PCR; TCRdb's copy has only in-frame clones and leaves some out. The table has around 99,000 clones, 70% to 85% seen once. The source material was peripheral blood. These receptors were taken from a woman aged 80 or older with active or convalescent COVID-19. The CDR3 runs from the conserved cysteine through the conserved F or W. A D gene is named only where the DNA matches it firmly. Size is stated for part of the rows, as once, few or many counts, or as a class when the clone is expanded.

TRBV25-1	TRBJ2-2	.	TRBD1	TGTGCCAGCAGCATGGACAGGGGGGTCGACACCGGGGAGCTGTTTTTT	CASSMDRGVDTGELFF
TRBV19	TRBJ2-3	.	TRBD2	TGTGCCAGTAGCCTACTAGCGGGATTCACAGATACGCAGTATTTT	CASSLLAGFTDTQYF
TRBV29-1	TRBJ2-1	once	TRBD2	TGCAGCGTTGGGGCTAGCGGGAATTACAATGAGCAGTTCTTC	CSVGASGNYNEQFF
TRBV30	TRBJ1-5	.	TRBD1	TGTGCCTGGAGCCACAGGGGAAACCAGCCCCAGCATTTT	CAWSHRGNQPQHF
TRBV19	TRBJ2-5	.	TRBD1	TGTGCCAGCGCGGTGCAGGGGGCAAGGGAGACCCAGTACTTC	CASAVQGARETQYF
TRBV2	TRBJ2-7	.	.	TGTGCCACTAGACAGACCGTCTACGAGCAGTACTTC	CATRQTVYEQYF
TRBV11-3	TRBJ2-1	.	TRBD2	TGTGCCAGCAGCTTAGATGTAGCGGGAGGAGTGGGCAATGAGCAGTTCTTC	CASSLDVAGGVGNEQFF
TRBV10-3	TRBJ2-6	once	.	TGTGCCATCAGTGCCCAGCAGGCTGGGGCCAACGTCCTGACTTTC	CAISAQQAGANVLTF
TRBV10-3	TRBJ1-5	.	TRBD1	TGTGCCATCAGGGGGACAGGGGGCAATCAGCCCCAGCATTTT	CAIRGTGGNQPQHF
TRBV30	TRBJ1-5	.	.	TGTGCCTGGACCCGGCCCAGGAGCAATCAGCCCCAGCATTTT	CAWTRPRSNQPQHF
TRBV5-1	TRBJ2-5	.	TRBD2	TGCGCCAGCAGCTTTTTTCTTAGCGGGAGTTCACAAGAGACCCAGTACTTC	CASSFFLSGSSQETQYF